This T cell receptor beta chain was sequenced for a study of monozygotic twins with inflammatory bowel disease. General study results and limits: Different T cell subtypes could not be distinguished.

A remark on this clonotype: Antigen unknown.

Germline-derived CDR1 and CDR2 are SQVTM and ANQGSEA. CDR3 size: 12 residues. cDNA for each sample came from eight separate reactions. TCRdb reprocessed the 5' RACE reads and reports one entry per CDR3 protein, with no DNA. Recorded for this sample: some 150,000 distinct CDR3 sequences. Each donor had 2.5 ml of blood drawn. Specimen: blood. This receptor was identified in a human donor with ulcerative colitis or Crohn's disease, or a healthy co-twin of an affected twin (not recorded which). The chain couples TRBV29-1 to TRBJ2-1. The CDR3 protein is CSVEEGYNEQFF.